These 3 T cell receptor beta chains share one sample of origin, sequenced in a study of technical replicates of blood from a handful of donors. TCRdb's table, derived via immunoSEQ multiplex PCR, lists solely in-frame clones and lacks some. The sample has roughly 87,000 clones, roughly 94% seen once. Sequenced: T cells isolated from PBMCs. The receptors derive from a human donor in good health.

The chain links TRBV30 to TRBJ2-7; TRBD1 aligns across 7 bases. The CDR3 loop spans 12 amino acids. With V trimmed by 7 bases and J by 2 bases, 5 bases remained unmatched. Per the germline V gene, CDR1 is GTSNPN and CDR2 is SVGIG (reference sequence). Here the CDR3 reads CASGTEAYEQYF. Here the CDR3 DNA reads TGTGCCTCCGGGACAGAGGCCTACGAGCAGTACTTC.

This clone was found once. The chain couples TRBV5-1 to TRBJ1-2, with D perhaps TRBD1 (5 bases). Germline CDR1 and CDR2: SGHRS and YFSETQ. V gave up 0 bases and J gave up 8 bases, with 14 bases separating them. CDR3 length equals 14 residues. The CDR3 loop is CASSLAGQGRGYTF. The CDR3 nucleotides read TGCGCCAGCAGCTTGGCGGGCCAGGGCCGGGGCTACACCTTC. Drawing the rest from reference TRBV5-1 and TRBJ1-2, the complete variable domain is KAGVTQTPRYLIKTRGQQVTLSCSPISGHRSVSWYQQTPGQGLQFLFEYFSETQRNKGNFPGRFSGRQFSNSRSEMNVSTLELGDSALYLCASSLAGQGRGYTFGSGTRLTVV.

The chain combines TRBV7-8 with TRBJ1-1; possible D gene TRBD1, 5 bases. The CDR3 consists of 15 residues. Germline assignment: CDR1 SGHVS and CDR2 FQNEAQ. V lost 1 base and J 2 bases, leaving 11 bases between the germline ends. The DNA for the CDR3 is TGTGCCAGCAGCTTAGGAACAGGCATAAACACTGAAGCTTTCTTT. This gives the protein CASSLGTGINTEAFF.